Following are 3 T cell receptor beta chains from one sample sequenced in a study of blood T cell repertoires in COVID-19. Only in-frame clones appear in the TCRdb table, and some are missing; sequencing was by immunoSEQ multiplex PCR. The sample lists tens of thousands of clones; about nine tenths were seen once. The sample comprised peripheral blood. The origin of the receptors is a man younger than 30 with COVID-19, enrolled during active disease.

This chain uses TRBV5-1 with TRBJ2-7; possibly TRBD2 for D (7 bases). Between the trimmed V and J ends, which lost 3 bases and 5 bases, there was a span of 15 bases. Per the germline V gene, CDR1 is SGHRS and CDR2 is YFSETQ. The CDR3 contains 14 residues. The CDR3 protein is CASSSGRGADEQYF. The DNA of the CDR3 is TGCGCCAGCAGCTCGGGTCGGGGGGCAGACGAGCAGTACTTC.

The rearrangement uses TRBV9 and TRBJ2-2; the D is unclear. The V end was cut by 2 bases, the J end by 5 bases, with 7 bases between. CDR3 size: 13 residues. Germline loops: CDR1 SGDLS, CDR2 YYNGEE. The CDR3 region is CASSVTITGELFF. The CDR3 DNA sequence: TGTGCCAGCAGCGTGACAATAACCGGGGAGCTGTTTTTT.

V usage is TRBV5-1 and J usage is TRBJ2-3, with unresolved D. CDR1 and CDR2 (germline): SGHRS, YFSETQ. Trimming stripped 4 bases from V and 1 base from J, with 7 bases between. This CDR3 is 13 amino acids long. The CDR3 protein is CASSDAGTDTQYF. The CDR3 DNA sequence: TGCGCCAGCAGCGATGCGGGCACAGATACGCAGTATTTT.